A single sample is the source of the 13 T cell receptor beta chains below, sequenced in a study of blood T cell repertoires in COVID-19. TCRdb keeps only in-frame clones here, not all; method: immunoSEQ multiplex PCR. The profile shows approximately 230,000 clones, just over 90% of them singletons. Sequences were obtained from PBMCs or T cells enriched from blood (not recorded which). The receptors here all came from a woman aged 18-30 years who had recovered from COVID-19.

The chain employs TRBV18 and TRBJ1-2; 7 positions match TRBD1. CDR1 and CDR2 (germline): KGHSH, LQKENI. The CDR3 is 16 residues long. V was pared by 4 bases and J by 3 bases, with 11 bases of the junction left unmatched. The CDR3 is CASSLTRQGPDYGYTF. In DNA, the CDR3 is TGTGCCAGCTCACTCACCCGACAGGGTCCGGACTATGGCTACACCTTC.

J is TRBJ1-6 and V is TRBV2; tentatively, D is TRBD1 (5 bases). CDR1 SNHLY and CDR2 FYNNEI come from the germline V gene. V dropped 5 bases and J dropped 6 bases, with 14 bases sitting between them. The CDR3 runs to 15 residues. The CDR3 loop reads CASSFDRDFNSPLHF. CDR3 DNA sequence: TGTGCCAGCAGTTTTGACAGAGACTTTAATTCACCCCTCCACTTT.

The chain recombines TRBV4-1 with TRBJ2-7, with D perhaps matching TRBD1 (6 bases). Germline V CDR1 and CDR2: MGHRA, YSYEKL. The CDR3 runs 13 residues. The germline V and J ends were trimmed by 1 base and 6 bases, with 10 bases remaining between them. CDR3 DNA sequence: TGCGCCAGCAGCCAAGGGTTAGGGGGCGAGCAGTACTTC. This translates into CASSQGLGGEQYF.

The V call is TRBV2, the J call TRBJ2-7, with 7 nucleotides matching TRBD1. The CDR3 has 15 amino acids. From germline, CDR1 is SNHLY and CDR2 FYNNEI. J gave up 6 bases and V 2 bases, and 10 bases lay outside the gene matches. This CDR3 reads CASSELGQTPSEQYF. DNA for the CDR3: TGTGCCAGCAGTGAATTGGGACAGACTCCCTCCGAGCAGTACTTC.

V usage is TRBV7-9 and J usage is TRBJ1-6; D is unresolved. The germline V gene has CDR1 SEHNR and CDR2 FQNEAQ (reference sequence). V was clipped by 6 bases and J by 3 bases, with 21 bases between them. The CDR3 consists of 18 residues. CDR3 protein: CASRRIDMHSYYNSPLHF. The CDR3 DNA sequence: TGTGCCAGCAGGAGAATCGACATGCACAGTTACTATAATTCACCCCTCCACTTT.

This clone was counted between two and nine times. V gene TRBV6-4 combines with J gene TRBJ2-3; 11 nucleotides match TRBD1. V dropped 6 bases and J dropped 2; count of bases not matched to a gene: 4. The germline V gene has CDR1 MRHNA and CDR2 SNTAGT. The CDR3 runs 15 residues. The DNA of the CDR3 is TGTGCCAGCAGCTCCGGACAGGGGGCCACAGATACGCAGTATTTT. Translated: CASSSGQGATDTQYF.

V usage is TRBV28 and J usage is TRBJ1-5; 7 nucleotides match TRBD1. V was pared by 6 bases and J by 1 base, with 12 bases of the junction left unmatched. The germline gives CDR1 MDHEN, CDR2 SYDVKM. The CDR3 spans 17 residues. The DNA for the CDR3 is TGTGCCAGCAGCCCCCCCTTAGGACAGGCGAGCAATCAGCCCCAGCATTTT. Translated: CASSPPLGQASNQPQHF.

This rearrangement joins TRBV4-3 to TRBJ1-1; the D gene is possibly TRBD1 (5 bases). CDR3 length: 16 amino acids. Trimming removed 4 bases from V and 0 bases from J, with 15 bases in between. The V gene's germline CDR1 is LGHNA and CDR2 YSLEER. The CDR3 DNA sequence: TGCGCCAGCAGCCCCCCCGTGGGGCCTATGAACACTGAAGCTTTCTTT. Translating gives CASSPPVGPMNTEAFF.

The rearrangement joins TRBV6-5 to TRBJ1-5; TRBD1 is a possible D gene (5 bases). CDR3 length: 15 amino acids. Germline V gene lookup returns CDR1 MNHEY and CDR2 SVGAGI. Trimming removed 7 bases at V and 5 bases at J, with 18 bases between. The CDR3 coding sequence is TGTGCCAGCACCCCGGGGGGGGGTAGGGATCAGCCCCAGCATTTT. Residues: CASTPGGGRDQPQHF.

The rearrangement uses TRBV7-2 and TRBJ1-6; D gene ambiguous. The germline V and J ends were trimmed by 6 bases and 11 bases, with 11 bases remaining between them. The CDR3 has 12 amino acids. In germline, CDR1 is SGHTA, CDR2 FQGNSA. The CDR3 is CASSSPSAPLHF. In DNA, the CDR3 is TGTGCCAGCAGTTCGCCCTCGGCACCCCTCCACTTT. The entire variable domain, with the rest obtained from reference TRBV7-2 and TRBJ1-6, is as follows: GAGVSQSPSNKVTEKGKDVELRCDPISGHTALYWYRQSLGQGLEFLIYFQGNSAPDKSGLPSDRFSAERTGGSVSTLTIQRTQQEDSAVYLCASSSPSAPLHFGNGTRLTVT.

CDR3 in DNA: TGTGCCAGCAGTTACGTCTGGACAAAGAATTCACCCCTCCACTTT. It is translated as CASSYVWTKNSPLHF. The chain uses TRBV6-2 or TRBV6-3 and TRBJ1-6, with a tentative D call TRBD1 (5 bases). The V end was cut by 2 bases, the J end by 7 bases, with 12 bases between. Germline V gene sequence: CDR1 MNHEY, CDR2 SVGEGT. The CDR3 has 15 residues.

The chain joins TRBV27 to TRBJ2-3, with 7 bases lining up with TRBD2. Germline CDR1 is MNHEY and CDR2 is SMNVEV (reference sequence). The CDR3 is 16 residues long. V lost 1 base, J lost 0 bases, and 4 bases stayed unmatched. The CDR3 nucleotides read TGTGCCAGCAGTTTATGGTCGGGGGGAAGCACAGATACGCAGTATTTT. Residues: CASSLWSGGSTDTQYF.

This clone came up once. V gene TRBV20-1 combines with J gene TRBJ1-2; D is ambiguous. From germline, CDR1 is DFQATT and CDR2 SNEGSKA (reference sequence). This CDR3 has 11 residues. With 6 bases removed from V and 7 bases from J, the gap between germline ends came to 12 bases. CDR3 region: CSAPGEGGYTF. CDR3 in DNA: TGCAGTGCGCCTGGGGAGGGTGGCTACACCTTC.